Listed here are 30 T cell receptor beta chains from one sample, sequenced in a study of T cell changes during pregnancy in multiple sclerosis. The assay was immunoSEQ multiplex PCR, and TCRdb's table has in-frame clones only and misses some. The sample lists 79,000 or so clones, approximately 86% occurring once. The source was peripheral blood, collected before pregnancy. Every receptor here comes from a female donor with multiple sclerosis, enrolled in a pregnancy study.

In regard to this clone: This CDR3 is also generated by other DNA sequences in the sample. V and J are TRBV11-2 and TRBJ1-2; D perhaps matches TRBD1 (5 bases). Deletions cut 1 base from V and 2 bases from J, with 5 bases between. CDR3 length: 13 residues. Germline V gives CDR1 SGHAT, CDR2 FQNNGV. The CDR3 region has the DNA TGTGCCAGCAGCTTAGGGACAAACTATGGCTACACCTTC. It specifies CASSLGTNYGYTF.

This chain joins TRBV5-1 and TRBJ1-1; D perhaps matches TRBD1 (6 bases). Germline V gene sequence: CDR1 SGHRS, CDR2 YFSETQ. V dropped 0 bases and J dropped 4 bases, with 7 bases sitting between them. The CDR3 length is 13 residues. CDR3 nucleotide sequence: TGCGCCAGCAGCTTGGAGGACAGCACTGAAGCTTTCTTT. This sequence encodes CASSLEDSTEAFF.

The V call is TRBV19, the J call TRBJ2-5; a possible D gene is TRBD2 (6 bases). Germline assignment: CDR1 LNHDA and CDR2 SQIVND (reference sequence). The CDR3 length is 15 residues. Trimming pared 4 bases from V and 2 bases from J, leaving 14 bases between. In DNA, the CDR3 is TGTGCCAGTAGTACTCGGTGGGGGGAACAAGAGACCCAGTACTTC. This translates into CASSTRWGEQETQYF.

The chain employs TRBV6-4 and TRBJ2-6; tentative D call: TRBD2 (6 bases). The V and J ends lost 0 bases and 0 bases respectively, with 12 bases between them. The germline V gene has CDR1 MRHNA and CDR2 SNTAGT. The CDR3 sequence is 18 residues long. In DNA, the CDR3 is TGTGCCAGCAGTGACTCTCCGACGGGACTCTCTGGGGCCAACGTCCTGACTTTC. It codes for CASSDSPTGLSGANVLTF.

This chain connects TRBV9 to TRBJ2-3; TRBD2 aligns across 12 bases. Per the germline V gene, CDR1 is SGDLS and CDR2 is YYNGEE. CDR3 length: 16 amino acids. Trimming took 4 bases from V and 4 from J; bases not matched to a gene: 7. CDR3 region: CASSLRTSGTADTQYF. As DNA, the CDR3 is TGTGCCAGCAGCTTAAGGACTAGCGGGACTGCAGATACGCAGTATTTT.

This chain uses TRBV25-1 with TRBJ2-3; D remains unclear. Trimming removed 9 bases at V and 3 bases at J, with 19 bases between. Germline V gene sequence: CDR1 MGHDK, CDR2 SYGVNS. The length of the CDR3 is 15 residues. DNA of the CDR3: TGTGCCAGTCAAGCAGGCTTCACGGTGACAGATACGCAGTATTTT. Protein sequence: CASQAGFTVTDTQYF.

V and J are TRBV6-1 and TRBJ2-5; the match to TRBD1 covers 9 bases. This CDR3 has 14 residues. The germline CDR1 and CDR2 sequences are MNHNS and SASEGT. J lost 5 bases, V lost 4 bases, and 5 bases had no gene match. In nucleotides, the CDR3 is TGTGCCAGCAGTGCCAGGGACAGGGCTGAGACCCAGTACTTC. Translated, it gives CASSARDRAETQYF.

The CDR3 nucleotides are TGTGCCATCAGTGAGTCGATAGCTAGCGGGACATACAATGAGCAGTTCTTC. As protein: CAISESIASGTYNEQFF. The gene calls are TRBV10-3 and TRBJ2-1; TRBD2 matches at 9 bases. Per the germline V gene, CDR1 is ENHRY and CDR2 is SYGVKD. The CDR3 sequence is 17 residues long. Trimming cost V 0 bases and J 4 bases; bases outside gene matches: 7.

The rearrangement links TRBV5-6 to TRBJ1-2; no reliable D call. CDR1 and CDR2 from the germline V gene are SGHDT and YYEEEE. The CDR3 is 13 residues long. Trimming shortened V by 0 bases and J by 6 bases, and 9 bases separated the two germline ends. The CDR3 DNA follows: TGTGCCAGCAGCTTGGCACCGGAGAATGGCTACACCTTC. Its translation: CASSLAPENGYTF.

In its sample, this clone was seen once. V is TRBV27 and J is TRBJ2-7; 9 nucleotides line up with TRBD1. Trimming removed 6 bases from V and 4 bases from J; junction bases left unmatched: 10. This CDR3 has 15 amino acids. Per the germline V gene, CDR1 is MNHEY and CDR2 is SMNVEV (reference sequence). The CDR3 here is CASRSRDRVGYEQYF. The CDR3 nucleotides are TGTGCCAGCAGGTCCCGGGACAGGGTTGGTTACGAGCAGTACTTC.

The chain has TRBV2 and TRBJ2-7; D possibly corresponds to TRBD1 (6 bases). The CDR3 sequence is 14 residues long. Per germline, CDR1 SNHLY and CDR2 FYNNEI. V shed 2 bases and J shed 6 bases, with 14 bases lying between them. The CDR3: CASSERVQGGEQYF. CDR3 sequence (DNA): TGTGCCAGCAGTGAACGCGTACAGGGCGGCGAGCAGTACTTC. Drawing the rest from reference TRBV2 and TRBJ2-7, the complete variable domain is EPEVTQTPSHQVTQMGQEVILRCVPISNHLYFYWYRQILGQKVEFLVSFYNNEISEKSEIFDDQFSVERPDGSNFTLKIRSTKLEDSAMYFCASSERVQGGEQYFGPGTRLTVT.

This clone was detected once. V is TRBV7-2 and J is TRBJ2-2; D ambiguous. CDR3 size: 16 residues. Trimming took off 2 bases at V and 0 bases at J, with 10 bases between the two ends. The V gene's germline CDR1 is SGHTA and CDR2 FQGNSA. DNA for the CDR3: TGTGCCAGCAGCTTACGGAGCCACGCGAACACCGGGGAGCTGTTTTTT. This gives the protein CASSLRSHANTGELFF.

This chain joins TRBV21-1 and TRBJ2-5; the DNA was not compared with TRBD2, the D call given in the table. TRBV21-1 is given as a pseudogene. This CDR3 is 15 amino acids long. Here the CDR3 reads CASSKRGNPQETQYF. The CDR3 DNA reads TGTGCCAGCAGCAAACGCGGCAATCCTCAAGAGACCCAGTACTTC.

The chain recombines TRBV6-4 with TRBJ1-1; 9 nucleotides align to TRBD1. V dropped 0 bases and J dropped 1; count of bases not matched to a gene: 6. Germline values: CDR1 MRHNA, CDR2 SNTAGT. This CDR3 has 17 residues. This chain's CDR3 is CASSDSKGQGTNTEAFF. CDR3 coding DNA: TGTGCCAGCAGTGACTCGAAAGGACAGGGGACGAACACTGAAGCTTTCTTT.

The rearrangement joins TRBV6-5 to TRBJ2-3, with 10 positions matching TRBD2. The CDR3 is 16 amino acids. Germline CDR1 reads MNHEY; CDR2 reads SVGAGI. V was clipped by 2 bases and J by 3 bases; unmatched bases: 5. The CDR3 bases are TGTGCCAGCAGTTACACTCCGGGACTAGCGACAGATACGCAGTATTTT. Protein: CASSYTPGLATDTQYF.

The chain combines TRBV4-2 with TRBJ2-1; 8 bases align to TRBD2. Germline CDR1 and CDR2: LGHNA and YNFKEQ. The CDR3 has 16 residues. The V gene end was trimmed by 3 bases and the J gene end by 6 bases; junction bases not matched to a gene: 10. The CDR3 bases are TGTGCCAGCAGCCAGTTGGGGGGACTAGGGAGCAATGAGCAGTTCTTC. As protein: CASSQLGGLGSNEQFF.

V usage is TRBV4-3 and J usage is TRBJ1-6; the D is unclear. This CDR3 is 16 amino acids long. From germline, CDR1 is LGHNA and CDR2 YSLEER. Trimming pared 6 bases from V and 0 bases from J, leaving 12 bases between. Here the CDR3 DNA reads TGCGCCAGCAGTCCGACCTGGAGCTCCTATAATTCACCCCTCCACTTT. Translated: CASSPTWSSYNSPLHF.

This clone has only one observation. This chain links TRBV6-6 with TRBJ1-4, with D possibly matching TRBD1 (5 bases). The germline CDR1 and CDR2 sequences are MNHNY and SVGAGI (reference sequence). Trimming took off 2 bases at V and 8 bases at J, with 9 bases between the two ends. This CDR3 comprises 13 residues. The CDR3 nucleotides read TGTGCCAGCAGTTACGGACGGACAGAAAAACTGTTTTTT. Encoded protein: CASSYGRTEKLFF.

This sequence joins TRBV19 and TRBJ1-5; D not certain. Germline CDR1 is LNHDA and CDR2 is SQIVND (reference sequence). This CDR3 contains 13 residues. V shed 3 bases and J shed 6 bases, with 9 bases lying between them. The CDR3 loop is CASSIARSQPQHF. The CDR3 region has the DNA TGTGCCAGTAGTATCGCGCGTAGTCAGCCCCAGCATTTT.

DNA of the CDR3: TGTGCCAGCAGTGCGCGCCCGGCGGGGGGCACTGAAGCTTTCTTT. This codes for CASSARPAGGTEAFF. The chain couples TRBV6-5 to TRBJ1-1, with D perhaps matching TRBD1 (5 bases). The CDR3 is 15 residues long. CDR1 is MNHEY, CDR2 SVGAGI, per germline. Trimming pared 5 bases from V and 4 bases from J, leaving 17 bases between.

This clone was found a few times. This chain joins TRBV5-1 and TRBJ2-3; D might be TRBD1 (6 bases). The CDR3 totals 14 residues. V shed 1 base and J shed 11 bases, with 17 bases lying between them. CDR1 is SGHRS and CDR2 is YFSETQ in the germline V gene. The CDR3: CASSLRFGTRRQYF. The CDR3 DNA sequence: TGCGCCAGCAGCTTGCGATTTGGGACACGAAGGCAGTATTTT. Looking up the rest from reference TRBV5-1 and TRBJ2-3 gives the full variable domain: KAGVTQTPRYLIKTRGQQVTLSCSPISGHRSVSWYQQTPGQGLQFLFEYFSETQRNKGNFPGRFSGRQFSNSRSEMNVSTLELGDSALYLCASSLRFGTRRQYFGPGTRLTVL.

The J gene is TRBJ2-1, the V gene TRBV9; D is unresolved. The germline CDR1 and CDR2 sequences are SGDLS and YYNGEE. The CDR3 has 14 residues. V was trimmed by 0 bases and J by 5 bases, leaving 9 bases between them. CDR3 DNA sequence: TGTGCCAGCAGCGTAGGGCAGATGAACAATGAGCAGTTCTTC. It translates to CASSVGQMNNEQFF.

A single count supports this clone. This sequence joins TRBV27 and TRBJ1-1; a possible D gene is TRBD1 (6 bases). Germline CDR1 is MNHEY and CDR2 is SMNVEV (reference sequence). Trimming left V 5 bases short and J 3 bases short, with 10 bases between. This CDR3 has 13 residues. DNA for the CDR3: TGTGCCAGCAGTGAGGGGGTTTACACTGAAGCTTTCTTT. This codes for CASSEGVYTEAFF.

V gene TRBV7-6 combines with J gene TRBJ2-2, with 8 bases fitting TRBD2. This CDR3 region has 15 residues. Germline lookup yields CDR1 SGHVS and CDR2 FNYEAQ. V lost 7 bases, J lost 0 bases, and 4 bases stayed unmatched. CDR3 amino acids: CASTERGPNTGELFF. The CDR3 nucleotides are TGTGCCAGCACGGAGCGGGGGCCGAACACCGGGGAGCTGTTTTTT.

Here the CDR3 reads CASSLGLGYNEQFF. The CDR3 DNA sequence: TGTGCCAGCAGTTTAGGCCTAGGTTACAATGAGCAGTTCTTC. This chain joins TRBV27 and TRBJ2-1, with D unclear. The CDR3 is 14 amino acids. Germline V CDR1 and CDR2: MNHEY, SMNVEV (reference sequence). V lost 2 bases and J lost 4, with 9 bases in between.

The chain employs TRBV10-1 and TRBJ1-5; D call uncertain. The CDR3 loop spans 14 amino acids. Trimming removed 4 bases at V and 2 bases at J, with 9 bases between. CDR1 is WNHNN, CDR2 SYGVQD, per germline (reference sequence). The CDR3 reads CASSGRFCNQPQHF. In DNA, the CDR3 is TGCGCCAGCAGTGGGCGGTTCTGCAATCAGCCCCAGCATTTT.

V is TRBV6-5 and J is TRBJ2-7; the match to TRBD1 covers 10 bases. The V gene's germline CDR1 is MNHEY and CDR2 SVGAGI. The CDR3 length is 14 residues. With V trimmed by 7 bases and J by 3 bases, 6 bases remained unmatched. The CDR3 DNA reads TGTGCCAGCACTAAGGGGGACAGGGGCTACGAGCAGTACTTC. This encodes CASTKGDRGYEQYF.

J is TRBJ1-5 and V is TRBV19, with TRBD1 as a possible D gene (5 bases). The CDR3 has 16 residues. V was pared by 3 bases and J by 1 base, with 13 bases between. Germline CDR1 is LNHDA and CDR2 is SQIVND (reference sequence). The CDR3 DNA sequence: TGTGCCAGTAGTATTCGAGGACGGGGGAGCAATCAGCCCCAGCATTTT. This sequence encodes CASSIRGRGSNQPQHF. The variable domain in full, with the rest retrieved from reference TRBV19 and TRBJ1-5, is DGGITQSPKYLFRKEGQNVTLSCEQNLNHDAMYWYRQDPGQGLRLIYYSQIVNDFQKGDIAEGYSVSREKKESFPLTVTSAQKNPTAFYLCASSIRGRGSNQPQHFGDGTRLSIL.

CDR3 nucleotide sequence: TGTGCCTGGAGTGTCATCGGAAACACCATATATTTT. Amino acid sequence: CAWSVIGNTIYF. The chain combines TRBV30 with TRBJ1-3; unclear D gene. The CDR3 length is 12 residues. V gave up 0 bases and J gave up 4 bases, with 4 bases separating them. Germline CDR1 is GTSNPN and CDR2 is SVGIG (reference sequence). Looking up the rest from reference TRBV30 and TRBJ1-3 gives the full variable domain: SQTIHQWPATLVQPVGSPLSLECTVEGTSNPNLYWYRQAAGRGLQLLFYSVGIGQISSEVPQNLSASRPQDRQFILSSKKLLLSDSGFYLCAWSVIGNTIYFGEGSWLTVV.

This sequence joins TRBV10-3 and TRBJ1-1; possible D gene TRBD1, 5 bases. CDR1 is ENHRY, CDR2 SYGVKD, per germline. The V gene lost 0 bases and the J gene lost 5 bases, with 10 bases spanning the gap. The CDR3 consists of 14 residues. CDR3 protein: CAISESQGSTEAFF. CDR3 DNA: TGTGCCATCAGTGAGTCGCAGGGTAGTACTGAAGCTTTCTTT.